One sample yielded the 26 T cell receptor beta chains listed below, sequenced in a study of T cell responses to AZD1222 COVID-19 vaccine. Measured with immunoSEQ multiplex PCR; TCRdb has only the in-frame clones, and not every one. The table has some 170,000 clones, 92% seen once. This specimen consisted of peripheral blood, obtained on day 0 of MenACWY control vaccination. The receptor set was obtained from an adult in good health.

With respect to this clone: The sample holds other DNA sequences that translate to the same CDR3. The chain combines TRBV4-3 with TRBJ1-1, with D unresolved. The CDR3 spans 13 residues. V was cut by 4 bases and J by 5 bases, with 11 bases left in between. Germline CDR1 is LGHNA and CDR2 is YSLEER. In nucleotides, the CDR3 is TGCGCCAGCAGCCCCACCGGCGGGACTGAAGCTTTCTTT. It yields the protein CASSPTGGTEAFF.

The chain links TRBV29-1 to TRBJ1-1; a weak D match, TRBD1 (5 bases). CDR1 and CDR2 (germline): SQVTM, ANQGSEA. The CDR3 spans 13 residues. Trimming left V 4 bases short and J 0 bases short, with 9 bases between. This CDR3 is CSVVGPMNTEAFF. The CDR3 DNA reads TGCAGCGTTGTGGGACCGATGAACACTGAAGCTTTCTTT.

This rearrangement joins TRBV19 to TRBJ1-2, with D maybe TRBD1 (5 bases). The germline V gene encodes CDR1 LNHDA and CDR2 SQIVND (reference sequence). V lost 5 bases, J lost 4 bases, and 11 bases lay in between. This CDR3 is 13 amino acids long. CDR3: CASSPDRFYGYTF. The CDR3, as DNA: TGTGCCAGTAGTCCCGACAGATTCTATGGCTACACCTTC. The whole variable domain, remainder taken from reference TRBV19 and TRBJ1-2, is DGGITQSPKYLFRKEGQNVTLSCEQNLNHDAMYWYRQDPGQGLRLIYYSQIVNDFQKGDIAEGYSVSREKKESFPLTVTSAQKNPTAFYLCASSPDRFYGYTFGSGTRLTVV.

About this clone itself: Mismatch with germline at one junction end may stem from a read error. The CDR3 DNA follows: TGTGCCAGCAGCTTATCCCGGACAGGGTTCAATCAGCAGTTCTTC. Amino acid sequence: CASSLSRTGFNQQFF. The chain couples TRBV7-3 to TRBJ2-1; 8 bases map to TRBD1. The CDR3 totals 15 residues. The germline V gene has CDR1 SGHTA and CDR2 FQGTGA.

V is TRBV19 and J is TRBJ2-3; D not certain. Looked up from germline, CDR1 is LNHDA and CDR2 is SQIVND (reference sequence). V was pared by 11 bases and J by 8 bases, with 8 bases between. This CDR3 is 9 amino acids long. The CDR3 DNA reads as TGTGCCGTATTTGGTACGCAGTATTTT. Its translation: CAVFGTQYF. Supplemented by reference TRBV19 and TRBJ2-3, the full variable domain reads DGGITQSPKYLFRKEGQNVTLSCEQNLNHDAMYWYRQDPGQGLRLIYYSQIVNDFQKGDIAEGYSVSREKKESFPLTVTSAQKNPTAFYLCAVFGTQYFGPGTRLTVL.

V usage is TRBV2 and J usage is TRBJ1-2; TRBD1 aligns across 11 bases. The J segment lost 3 bases and the V segment lost 4 bases, leaving 10 bases of the junction unmatched. This CDR3 has 17 amino acids. Per germline, CDR1 SNHLY and CDR2 FYNNEI. In nucleotides, the CDR3 is TGTGCCAGCAGTGGAGTTGAGGGGGGACAGGGGGACTATGGCTACACCTTC. Protein: CASSGVEGGQGDYGYTF.

The rearrangement links TRBV11-2 to TRBJ2-1; no firm D call. V shed 4 bases and J shed 5 bases, with 15 bases lying between them. CDR3 length: 15 residues. Germline lookup yields CDR1 SGHAT and CDR2 FQNNGV. CDR3 residues: CASSSELTSHNEQFF. In nucleotides, the CDR3 is TGTGCCAGCAGCTCCGAGCTTACATCCCACAATGAGCAGTTCTTC.

The rearrangement joins TRBV18 to TRBJ2-7; 7 bases map to TRBD1. With V trimmed by 6 bases and J by 0 bases, 11 bases remained unmatched. The CDR3 extends over 16 amino acids. Germline lookup yields CDR1 KGHSH and CDR2 LQKENI. The CDR3 nucleotides read TGTGCCAGCTCCCGCGAACGACAGGGATCCTCCTACGAGCAGTACTTC. Encoded protein: CASSRERQGSSYEQYF. Full variable domain (remainder filled in from reference TRBV18 and TRBJ2-7): NAGVMQNPRHLVRRRGQEARLRCSPMKGHSHVYWYRQLPEEGLKFMVYLQKENIIDESGMPKERFSAEFPKEGPSILRIQQVVRGDSAAYFCASSRERQGSSYEQYFGPGTRLTVT.

J is TRBJ1-1 and V is TRBV7-2, with 11 positions matching TRBD1. The CDR3 contains 15 residues. Trimming took 3 bases from V and 4 from J; bases not matched to a gene: 4. CDR1 is SGHTA and CDR2 is FQGNSA in the germline V gene. CDR3 nucleotides: TGTGCCAGCAGCTTCCCTGGGACAGGGGGCACTGAAGCTTTCTTT. Encoded protein: CASSFPGTGGTEAFF.

The rearrangement links TRBV18 to TRBJ1-2, with 7 bases aligning to TRBD1. The junction had 2 bases not matched to a gene; V was cut back by 0 bases and J by 4 bases. This CDR3 is 14 amino acids long. Germline lookup yields CDR1 KGHSH and CDR2 LQKENI. In DNA form, the CDR3 reads TGTGCCAGCTCACCACCGACAGGGAGCTATGGCTACACCTTC. It yields the protein CASSPPTGSYGYTF.

This clone has a handful of counts. CDR3 region: CAISGTREQFF. CDR3 bases: TGTGCCATCAGTGGGACCAGGGAGCAGTTCTTC. V and J are TRBV10-3 and TRBJ2-1; D is uncertain. With 4 bases removed from V and 10 bases from J, the gap between germline ends came to 8 bases. The CDR3 runs 11 residues. The germline gives CDR1 ENHRY, CDR2 SYGVKD.

This clone showed up just a few times. The gene calls are TRBV3-1 (or the pseudogene TRBV3-2) and TRBJ1-2; D might be TRBD1 (6 bases). Trimming removed 0 bases from V and 4 bases from J, with 18 bases in between. This CDR3 is built from 17 residues. CDR1 is LGHDT and CDR2 is YNNKEL in the germline V gene (reference sequence). The CDR3 nucleotides are TGTGCCAGCAGCCAAGATGGTGGGACAAAGCGCGGCTATGGCTACACCTTC. Protein: CASSQDGGTKRGYGYTF.

The chain combines TRBV7-2 with TRBJ2-2; TRBD2 matches 11 bases. With 0 bases clipped from V and 5 bases from J, the junction kept 2 bases outside the gene matches. This CDR3 contains 16 residues. From germline, CDR1 is SGHTA and CDR2 FQGNSA. The CDR3 DNA reads as TGTGCCAGCAGCTTAGCTAGCGGGAGGGCGACCGGGGAGCTGTTTTTT. It yields the protein CASSLASGRATGELFF.

The table lists this clone with a few counts. This sequence joins TRBV3-1 (or the pseudogene TRBV3-2) and TRBJ2-5; D uncertain. Trimming took 1 base from V and 4 from J, leaving 4 bases between them. The germline V gene has CDR1 LGHDT and CDR2 YNNKEL (reference sequence). The CDR3 consists of 12 residues. The CDR3 spells CASSQAAETQYF. The CDR3 bases are TGTGCCAGCAGCCAAGCGGCAGAGACCCAGTACTTC.

The chain carries TRBV9 and TRBJ2-7; TRBD1 matches 10 bases. The junction had 9 bases not matched to a gene; V was cut back by 5 bases and J by 1 base. Looked up from germline, CDR1 is SGDLS and CDR2 is YYNGEE. The CDR3 runs to 16 residues. The CDR3, as DNA: TGTGCCAGCAGTTCTACCGGGACAGGGGTATCCTACGAGCAGTACTTC. Amino acid sequence: CASSSTGTGVSYEQYF.

The chain carries TRBV2 and TRBJ2-1; D call uncertain. The ends were cut back, 2 bases at V and 5 bases at J, with 10 bases in the middle. There are 14 residues in the CDR3. CDR1 SNHLY and CDR2 FYNNEI come from the germline V gene. The CDR3: CASSEWQVHNEQFF. The CDR3 nucleotides are TGTGCCAGCAGTGAATGGCAGGTACACAATGAGCAGTTCTTC.

The chain carries TRBV9 and TRBJ1-3; 8 bases agree with TRBD1. With 3 bases clipped from V and 3 bases from J, the junction kept 5 bases outside the gene matches. This CDR3 is built from 15 residues. CDR1 and CDR2 from the germline V gene are SGDLS and YYNGEE. This CDR3 reads CASSADRVGGNTIYF. CDR3 bases: TGTGCCAGCAGCGCGGACAGGGTGGGTGGAAACACCATATATTTT.

The chain joins TRBV7-6 to TRBJ1-4; D gene ambiguous. The CDR3 sequence is 15 residues long. Germline CDR1 is SGHVS and CDR2 is FNYEAQ. Trimming shortened V by 5 bases and J by 5 bases, and 15 bases separated the two germline ends. Here the CDR3 DNA reads TGTGCCAGCAGCCAGCTACCGGGATTAAATGAAAAACTGTTTTTT. This codes for CASSQLPGLNEKLFF.

The rearrangement joins TRBV7-8 to TRBJ1-2; a weak D match, TRBD1 (5 bases). The CDR3 loop spans 15 amino acids. Trimming took 2 bases from V and 5 from J, leaving 15 bases between them. Germline values: CDR1 SGHVS, CDR2 FQNEAQ. The CDR3 nucleotides read TGTGCCAGCAGCTTATTAATGGGGGAGCGGTATGGCTACACCTTC. Translating it yields CASSLLMGERYGYTF.

This clone has only one observation. V usage is TRBV4-1 and J usage is TRBJ2-3, with 9 bases identical to TRBD2. V lost 1 base, J lost 11 bases, and 13 bases stayed unmatched. This CDR3 has 16 amino acids. Germline loops: CDR1 MGHRA, CDR2 YSYEKL. The CDR3 coding sequence is TGCGCCAGCAGCCAAGTCGGGACTAGCAGGGGGAGGGGGCAGTATTTT. As protein: CASSQVGTSRGRGQYF.

This clone was found once. CDR3 DNA: TGTGCCAGCAGCGTCGGGGTAGGGGGTAACTATGGCTACACCTTC. Translated, it gives CASSVGVGGNYGYTF. J is TRBJ1-2 and V is TRBV9, with D possibly TRBD1 on 6 matching bases. Trimming removed 2 bases from V and 1 base from J, with 12 bases in between. The CDR3 has 15 residues. Looked up from germline, CDR1 is SGDLS and CDR2 is YYNGEE.

V gene TRBV7-3 combines with J gene TRBJ2-2; D not certain. In germline, CDR1 is SGHTA, CDR2 FQGTGA. The CDR3 runs 14 residues. V lost 6 bases and J lost 7, with 15 bases in between. The CDR3 region has the DNA TGTGCCAGCAGGTCTAGGGAAGCAAGCGGGGAGCTGTTTTTT. This gives the protein CASRSREASGELFF.

The chain combines TRBV9 with TRBJ2-3; 10 bases are a match to TRBD2. With 2 bases clipped from V and 4 bases from J, the junction kept 1 base outside the gene matches. The CDR3 spans 14 residues. Germline CDR1 is SGDLS and CDR2 is YYNGEE. The CDR3 DNA reads as TGTGCCAGCAGCGTGCTAGCGGGAGCAGATACGCAGTATTTT. Protein product: CASSVLAGADTQYF.

The gene calls are TRBV6-4 and TRBJ1-4, with D hard to call. Trimming removed 3 bases from V and 7 bases from J, with 9 bases in between. Germline CDR1 reads MRHNA; CDR2 reads SNTAGT. The CDR3 runs to 13 residues. In DNA form, the CDR3 reads TGTGCCAGCAGTGAGTTTGCTTCTGAAAAACTGTTTTTT. Its protein product is CASSEFASEKLFF.

The gene calls are TRBV18 and TRBJ1-2, with 8 nucleotides matching TRBD1. Germline values: CDR1 KGHSH, CDR2 LQKENI. This CDR3 contains 13 residues. J gave up 6 bases and V 3 bases, and 3 bases lay outside the gene matches. In DNA form, the CDR3 reads TGTGCCAGCTCACCTCAGGGGGCGGATGGCTACACCTTC. As protein: CASSPQGADGYTF.

This rearrangement joins TRBV29-1 to TRBJ2-3; perhaps TRBD1 as D (6 bases). This CDR3 region has 12 residues. Germline-derived CDR1 and CDR2 are SQVTM and ANQGSEA. Trimming shortened V by 4 bases and J by 3 bases, and 8 bases separated the two germline ends. Written as DNA, the CDR3 is TGCAGCGTTGTAAGGGGGACAGATACGCAGTATTTT. Translated: CSVVRGTDTQYF.